What follows describes a single T cell receptor (beta chain). This table comes from immunoSEQ multiplex PCR, and its TCRdb copy is limited to in-frame clones, with some not included. The sample has under 85,000 clones, approximately 90% seen once. The data derive from a study of T cell responses to AZD1222 COVID-19 vaccine. The germline V gene has CDR1 LGHNA and CDR2 YNFKEQ. The CDR3 totals 16 residues. V shed 0 bases and J shed 9 bases, with 20 bases lying between them. The receptor was isolated from an adult in good health. The chain recombines TRBV4-2 with TRBJ1-1; D is unresolved. This specimen consisted of peripheral blood, obtained on day 0 of AZD1222 vaccination. The CDR3 DNA is TGTGCCAGCAGCCAAGAGTTAGCCACGGGGAGGCCTCAAGCTTTCTTT. This translates into CASSQELATGRPQAFF.